This TCR beta chain originates from a study of cytomegalovirus exposure and HLA in healthy donors (dated by TCRdb to about 2017). At the level of the whole study: An earlier analysis of roughly 630 of the donors reported about 250 Gb of sequence data and 117 million unique TCR beta sequences from about 179 million T cells. About 280 gigabases of sequencing data and approximately 92 million unique TCR sequences made up an early release that covered approximately 650 HLA-typed donors. Among the roughly 400 genotyped donors, under 90% belonged to the genetic ancestry cluster associated with self-reported Caucasian donors. The aim of the study was to test whether cataloging public T cell receptors could identify signatures of past pathogen exposure. The study profiled the T cell repertoires of hundreds of subjects by immunosequencing and related them to cytomegalovirus serostatus. Besides the first cohort of under 700 subjects, a separate validation cohort made up of 120 different subjects was used. To predict cytomegalovirus infection status, the study brought together high-throughput TCR immunosequencing, statistical association of individual TCRs with disease status, and machine learning. To study patterns of TCR occurrence, a later analysis re-analyzed previously published TCR beta repertoires from 550 to 800 donors and added high-resolution HLA genotyping. In the later analysis, no new phenotypic data were used to find candidate immune exposures; instead, reliance was placed on TCR beta sequences and their occurrence across donors. In an earlier analysis of a few hundred of the donors, high-throughput TCR beta sequencing was used to judge whether each TCR beta V gene segment behaved as functional or pseudogenic. Donor age, sex, ethnicity and CMV serostatus were compiled alongside the repertoire data. A later genetic analysis used genome-wide SNP genotypes for about 60% of the 666 donors, treating that subset as a discovery cohort. Every discovery cohort repertoire had been produced on one sequencing platform. HLA typing covered class I and class II loci at four-digit resolution. Typing coverage varied by locus: roughly 620-640 donors for A, B, C, DRB1 and DQB1; 500 to 550 for DQA1; approximately 570 for DPA1; 450 to 480 for DPB1. Because of strong linkage in the cohort, five DR-DQ haplotypes were treated as single units for association and clustering. On average, around 240,000 unique TCR beta nucleotide sequences were sequenced per donor among fewer than 500 genotyped donors of the cohort, with roughly 19% of those sequences being non-productive. What the work shows at the level of the full study, not this receptor alone: The study listed approximately 150 TCR beta chains as associated with cytomegalovirus. In a later analysis, some 17,000 TCR beta sequences were associated with specific HLA alleles at a false discovery rate of 0.05. While some public TCRs were present in many individuals, most TCR sequences turned up only very rarely across donors. This cohort had only TCR beta chains sequenced, and the lack of alpha or paired-chain data limited which features could be detected. A few of the identified cytomegalovirus-associated TCR beta chains were confirmed in vitro to be specific for cytomegalovirus antigens. Some IMGT-functional V segments, including TRBV6-2 and TRBV6-3, could not be told apart with the 87-base-pair reads, so those segments were excluded. Linkage disequilibrium might explain the correlated functional status among segregating V segments, but an unknown experimental factor could not be excluded. In both the original and validation cohorts, the classifier was reported to diagnose cytomegalovirus status with high specificity and sensitivity. It was suggested by the authors that the approach could potentially be generalized to other disease states and immunological phenotypes. An earlier analysis of around 540 of the donors showed that most TCR beta V segments appeared in productive rearrangements either about 87% or about 30% of the time, which broadly matched IMGT annotations. In a later analysis, HLA-associated TCR beta chains showed more clonal expansion and lower generation probabilities than non-associated chains that were equally common. Roughly 15 rarely observed V segments, including chromosome 9 orphons, were excluded from the earlier analysis of about 610 of the donors because counts were too low. In a later genetic analysis, fewer N-insertions in productive TCRs were reported among donors in an Asian-associated ancestry cluster than the roughly 700-donor mean. A later analysis found that most CMV-associated TCR beta chains appeared HLA-restricted, with HLA associations seemingly driven largely by CMV exposure. A later genetic analysis associated a missense DCLRE1C variant with V-gene and J-gene trimming of TCR beta chains, and an independent cohort replicated the association. The presence/absence analyses assumed that sequencing depth was roughly uniform across donors, and that assumption may not be true. Strong co-occurrence of HLA alleles, especially DR and DQ, made assigning TCR associations to individual alleles difficult. Immune exposure information for the cohort was limited to CMV serostatus. A further reported finding was that TCR beta sequences accurately predicted the HLA-A and HLA-B alleles for most subjects in the first cohort. In a later analysis, the rate of TCR association differed among HLA loci, with DRB1 alleles having the most associated TCRs and HLA-C alleles having the fewest. The sequencing pipeline was judged likely to have produced a cluster of highly shared sequence variants as a technical artifact. Because some donors lacked HLA typing at each locus, the association tests relied only on the typed subset. According to a later analysis, parvovirus B19, influenza, CMV and Epstein-Barr virus appeared linked to several top co-occurrence clusters.

The cohort consisted of 666 healthy bone marrow donors. At the time of sampling, every cohort member was nominally healthy, though immune exposures that went unrecorded were likely present. CMV serostatus was recorded as positive for 250 to 300 and negative for about 50% of the roughly 670 cohort members, whereas no CMV serostatus was recorded for the donor in question. Every donor gave a peripheral blood sample, and the peripheral blood mononuclear cells from that sample were used for TCR beta sequencing. Genomic DNA was extracted from the blood cell samples with the Qiagen DNeasy Blood Extraction Kit. The germline V gene encodes CDR1 MNHEY and CDR2 SMNVEV (reference sequence). V lost 10 bases and J lost 2 bases; the stretch between them is 12 bases long. The CDR3, from cysteine to phenylalanine, totals 13 residues. Only the CDR3 portion is preserved as DNA: 39 bases, with reading frame beginning at the first base.

Libraries were built with the immunoSEQ multiplex PCR assay. For the multiplex PCR, a mixture combining 60 forward primers for TCR Vbeta segments and 13 reverse primers for TCR Jbeta segments was used. Amplification of the CDR3 region of rearranged TCR beta genes was performed with a multiplex PCR assay on genomic DNA. Amplified TCR beta libraries were sequenced as 87-base-pair reads on the Illumina HiSeq System. As for the authors' bioinformatics: In a later analysis, tens of millions of unique TCR beta chains were counted across the approximately 620 repertoires, and some 10 million of these chains were shared by at least two donors. Raw reads were error-corrected and collapsed into unique sequences by a nearest-neighbor algorithm in which closely related sequences were merged to remove PCR and sequencing errors. Alignment of CDR3 sequences to IMGT reference sequences was used to assign V, D and J gene segments. For a sequence to be retained, a match of at least six nucleotides to both a V gene segment and a J gene segment was required. A rearrangement was called productive if the CDR3 had no stop codons and remained in frame with V and J, and every other rearrangement was called non-productive. Following IMGT convention, CDR3 was defined as the stretch from the second conserved V-encoded cysteine up to the conserved J-encoded phenylalanine. The earlier analysis of some 600 of the donors excluded sequences that lacked an unambiguous match to a single V gene segment. In an earlier analysis of some 590 of the donors, a V segment was called functional when productive rearrangements were above 56.7%, and segregating when the standard deviation between donors exceeded 5%. A statistical classification framework was developed to diagnose cytomegalovirus status using the catalog of TCR beta chain sequences. V and J gene assignment, in a later analysis, came from comparing TCR nucleotide sequences with IMGT/GENE-DB human TR gene sequences. In a later analysis, CDR3 sequences and most-parsimonious VDJ recombination scenarios were assigned using the TCRdist pipeline. In a later analysis, each TCR beta chain was defined by its CDR3 amino acid sequence together with its V-gene family, and reads without a unique V-gene family were excluded. To address suspected cross-contamination and a sequencing artifact, a later analysis removed around 600 highly shared, low-generation-probability nucleotide sequences. For each public chain, a later analysis derived a clonal expansion index from normalized ranks of inferred template counts within each repertoire. A later analysis computed generation probabilities with a VDJ recombination model fitted to out-of-frame rearrangements, and checked the results against IGoR. A later analysis scored TCR-TCR, TCR-HLA and TCR-CMV co-occurrence with hypergeometric tests, applying a repertoire-size bias correction to TCR pairs. False discovery rates were estimated in a later analysis by permuting HLA or CMV assignments 20 times. A later analysis grouped co-occurring TCRs with DBSCAN, adding TCRdist sequence similarity when clustering within HLA-allele-positive subsets. Repertoires with fewer than 30,000 or more than 120,000 public chains were left out of co-occurrence clustering, as were several repertoires with anomalous nucleotide sharing. TCRdb re-hosts the immuneACCESS table, in-frame sequences only. Its copies lack some clones; in the studies checked, an unresolved V gene accounts for under half of them, and the cause for the rest is not known. V and J calls and clone size are given by that table; D and trimming were obtained from the DNA. This sample comprises 100,000 to 150,000 clones, about 78% of them detected only once. The ten most abundant clones make up roughly 2.7% of the sample.

Worth noting for this clone: Its antigen is currently not known. Qualities for individual bases were not recorded, and no much larger clone is one base off.

The clonotype comes from a human donor in good health. Sequences were obtained from PBMCs. Recombination connected TRBV27 to TRBJ2-1; D gene: possibly TRBD1, on 5 matching bases. The encoded CDR3 is CATAGPPYNEQFF. The nucleotide sequence reads TGTGCCACCGCAGGGCCCCCCTACAATGAGCAGTTCTTC.